This T cell receptor beta chain was captured in a study of T cell responses to AZD1222 COVID-19 vaccine (dated by TCRdb to the early 2020s). About the study as a whole: TCR sequencing was performed for more than 230 trial participants, of whom 200 to 220 were given two doses of AZD1222 and roughly 25 were given two doses of MenACWY control vaccine. Trial participants were enrolled by age into 18-55, 56-69 and 70-plus year subgroups, with 148, 28 and 57 TCR-sequenced participants respectively.

The intended sense of this specimen's time point label: about 28 days (+/-7) after the second vaccine dose. The meaning of the sample's treatment or condition label: meningococcal conjugate vaccine given as trial control. Samples from vaccinated people were obtained from the UK trials COV001 and COV002, which included a single-blind randomized controlled phase 2/3 trial of AZD1222 (ChAdOx1 nCoV-19) in healthy adults. Trial participant PBMC samples were collected at day 0 and day 28 after the second dose for TCRbeta chain sequencing. The CDR3 regions of human TCRbeta chains were analyzed by immunosequencing. The paper's data handling went like this. Repertoire TCRs were matched against a reference library of SARS-CoV-2-specific TCRs generated with the MIRA antigen-specificity platform. Breadth meant the fraction of unique TCRs that were SARS-CoV-2-associated, whereas depth meant the fraction of total T cells that were SARS-CoV-2-associated. Each spike-specific TCR was assigned to its reactive spike region and to a CD4 or CD8 class using the MIRA data. Log10-transformed breadth and depth values were compared by one-way ANOVA with Sidak's multiple comparisons tests. Drawn from immuneACCESS, this table holds only the in-frame rearrangements with V and J called that TCRdb kept. Clones are partly lost; checked studies trace under half to an unresolved V gene and leave the rest unexplained. V and J calls and clone size are as listed in that table; D and trimming were resolved from the DNA. This sample holds around 140,000 clones; over 75% were observed only once. The ten largest clonotypes hold 7.9% of the sample.

The paper as a whole reports these results and caveats: Vaccine-associated CD4 TCRs spanned the whole spike protein, with dominant responses in regions 160-218 and 743-854. Reportedly, close to half of the unique spike-specific TCRs recognized epitopes lying outside the regions that are mutated in the B.1.351 and B.1.1.7 variants. Because no samples from the day 14 peak response were available, repertoires could be characterized only after the peak T cell response. After two AZD1222 doses, spike-specific TCR breadth and depth were significantly higher than at day 0 and than in MenACWY recipients. Most participants were white British and females outnumbered males, and the authors suggested that clonal diversity may have been underestimated. The 56-69-year group was small, and its depth increase did not reach significance, likely because of low power. Conclusions about previously exposed vaccinees were limited because only a handful of AZD1222 recipients were SARS-CoV-2 seropositive at baseline.

From the cysteine up to the phenylalanine, the CDR3 has a length of 14 residues. Kept here is only the CDR3 DNA, which spans 42 bases and is read in frame from base 1. As encoded in the germline V gene, CDR1 is SGHRS while CDR2 is YFSETQ. Trimming removed 6 bases from V and 5 bases from J; the gene matches leave 8 bases unexplained. Of note for this clone: What antigen it recognizes has not been identified. The input lacks base qualities; no much larger clone sits a single base away.

The sequence was collected from an adult who received the MenACWY meningococcal vaccine as a control. Sequenced here: peripheral blood, sampled 28 days after the second dose of the MenACWY control vaccine. The rearranged chain carries TRBV5-1 and TRBJ1-1; 9 junctional bases match TRBD1. This receptor has the CDR3 CASNIQGAETEAFF. Here is the DNA: TGCGCCAGCAACATACAGGGGGCGGAAACTGAAGCTTTCTTT.